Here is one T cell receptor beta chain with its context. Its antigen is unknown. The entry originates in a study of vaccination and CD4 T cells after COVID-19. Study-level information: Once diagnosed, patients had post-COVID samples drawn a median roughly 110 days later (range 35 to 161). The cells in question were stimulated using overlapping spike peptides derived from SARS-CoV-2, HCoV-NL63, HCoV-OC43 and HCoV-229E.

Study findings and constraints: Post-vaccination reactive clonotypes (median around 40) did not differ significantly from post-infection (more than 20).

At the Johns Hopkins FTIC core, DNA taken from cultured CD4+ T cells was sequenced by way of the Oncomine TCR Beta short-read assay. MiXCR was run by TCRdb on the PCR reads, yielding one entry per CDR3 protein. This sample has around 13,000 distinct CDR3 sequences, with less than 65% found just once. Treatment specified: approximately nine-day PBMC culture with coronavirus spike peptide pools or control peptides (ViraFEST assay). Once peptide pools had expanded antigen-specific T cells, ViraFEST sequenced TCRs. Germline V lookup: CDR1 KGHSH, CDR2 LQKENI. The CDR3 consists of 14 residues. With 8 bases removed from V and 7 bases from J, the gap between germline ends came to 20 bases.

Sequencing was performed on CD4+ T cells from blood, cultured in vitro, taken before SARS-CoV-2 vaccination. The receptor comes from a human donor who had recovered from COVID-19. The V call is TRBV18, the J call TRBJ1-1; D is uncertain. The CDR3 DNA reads TGTGCCAGCAGCCAAGAAGTAGTAGGATTTGAAGCTTTCTTT. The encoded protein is CASSQEVVGFEAFF.